The 27 T cell receptor beta chains reported below all come from one sample, sequenced in a study of blood T cell repertoires in COVID-19. The table came from immunoSEQ multiplex PCR; TCRdb's copy has only in-frame clones and leaves some out. Among some 200,000 clones listed, roughly 87% were seen once. Sequenced material: peripheral blood. The source is a man aged 55 to 70 with active or convalescent COVID-19.

This clone was observed a single time. This chain connects TRBV12-3 or TRBV12-4 to TRBJ2-3, with D maybe TRBD2 (6 bases). CDR3 size: 13 residues. Trimming took 6 bases from V and 6 from J, leaving 13 bases between them. The CDR3, as DNA: TGTGCCAGCAGACGGCGGAGGGGTGATACGCAGTATTTT. It yields the protein CASRRRRGDTQYF.

The V gene is TRBV10-2, the J gene TRBJ1-6, with TRBD1 matching 10 bases. V trimming: 5 bases; J trimming: 6 bases; junction bases outside the gene matches: 7. CDR3 length equals 16 residues. The germline gives CDR1 WSHSY, CDR2 SAAADI. The CDR3 here is CASSSGQGGPNSPLHF. Written as DNA, the CDR3 is TGCGCCAGCAGTTCAGGACAGGGGGGTCCTAATTCACCCCTCCACTTT.

The chain carries TRBV29-1 and TRBJ2-2, with TRBD1 identical over 7 bases. Germline V CDR1 and CDR2: SQVTM, ANQGSEA. The CDR3 length is 16 residues. With 4 bases clipped from V and 3 bases from J, the junction kept 11 bases outside the gene matches. The CDR3 loop reads CSVVKLTGPDTGELFF. CDR3 sequence (DNA): TGCAGCGTTGTTAAGTTGACAGGGCCCGACACCGGGGAGCTGTTTTTT.

The V and J genes are TRBV3-1 (or the pseudogene TRBV3-2) and TRBJ1-1; no reliable D call. The CDR3 covers 14 residues. In germline, CDR1 is LGHDT, CDR2 YNNKEL (reference sequence). The ends were cut back, 4 bases at V and 6 bases at J, with 15 bases in the middle. The CDR3 reads CASSPQAGSSEAFF. CDR3 sequence (DNA): TGTGCCAGCAGCCCACAAGCGGGATCCTCTGAAGCTTTCTTT.

The chain joins TRBV5-1 to TRBJ2-7, with 9 bases aligning to TRBD1. The junction had 4 bases not matched to a gene; V was cut back by 2 bases and J by 7 bases. Per the germline V gene, CDR1 is SGHRS and CDR2 is YFSETQ. This CDR3 spans 13 amino acids. The CDR3 region has the DNA TGCGCCAGCAGCTTAACAGGGGGCGGGGAGCAGTACTTC. Translation: CASSLTGGGEQYF.

In DNA form, the CDR3 reads TGTGCCAGCAGCCGGACTAGCGGGGGGGCACCGTACGAGCAGTACTTC. Its translation: CASSRTSGGAPYEQYF. The chain employs TRBV7-8 and TRBJ2-7; TRBD2 matches 15 bases. Losses at the gene ends were 5 bases for V and 4 bases for J; bases not matched to a gene: 6. This CDR3 is built from 16 residues. Germline CDR1 SGHVS, CDR2 FQNEAQ.

The chain joins TRBV21-1 to TRBJ2-7; the D call TRBD1 from the table was never checked on the DNA. TRBV21-1 corresponds to a pseudogene. CDR3 size: 13 residues. The CDR3 is CASTPVRFYEQYF. CDR3 bases: TGTGCCAGCACCCCAGTCAGATTCTACGAGCAGTACTTC.

This chain joins TRBV19 and TRBJ1-2, with TRBD1 as a possible D gene (6 bases). V was pared by 6 bases and J by 6 bases, with 11 bases between. Germline V gene data show CDR1 as LNHDA and CDR2 as SQIVND (reference sequence). The CDR3 covers 12 residues. The CDR3 sequence: CASSMQGNGYTF. In nucleotides, the CDR3 is TGTGCCAGTAGCATGCAGGGGAATGGCTACACCTTC.

The chain uses TRBV18 and TRBJ1-4; 10 bases are a match to TRBD1. Germline CDR1 and CDR2: KGHSH and LQKENI. V was clipped by 1 base and J by 8 bases; unmatched bases: 4. The CDR3 loop spans 15 amino acids. The CDR3 loop reads CASSPRDRGGEKLFF. In nucleotides, the CDR3 is TGTGCCAGCTCACCACGGGACAGGGGAGGAGAAAAACTGTTTTTT. The whole variable domain, filled in from reference TRBV18 and TRBJ1-4, reads NAGVMQNPRHLVRRRGQEARLRCSPMKGHSHVYWYRQLPEEGLKFMVYLQKENIIDESGMPKERFSAEFPKEGPSILRIQQVVRGDSAAYFCASSPRDRGGEKLFFGSGTQLSVL.

This clone was seen only once. The chain employs TRBV12-1 and TRBJ2-1; the table calls TRBD2, which could not be checked here. TRBV12-1 is deemed a pseudogene. CDR3 length: 16 amino acids. The CDR3 is CASSKGPSGGANEQFF. The CDR3 DNA sequence: TGTGCCAGCAGCAAAGGCCCTAGCGGGGGGGCGAATGAGCAGTTCTTC.

This rearrangement joins TRBV11-2 to TRBJ1-6; 7 positions agree with TRBD1. Germline V CDR1 and CDR2: SGHAT, FQNNGV. The trim removed 5 bases at V and 5 bases at J, leaving 6 bases unmatched. The CDR3 has 15 amino acids. CDR3 amino acids: CASSNWGQNNSPLHF. DNA for the CDR3: TGTGCCAGCAGCAATTGGGGACAGAATAATTCACCCCTCCACTTT.

The genes are TRBV19 and TRBJ1-1; possible D gene TRBD1, 5 bases. CDR3 length: 15 residues. V lost 4 bases, J lost 4 bases, and 16 bases lay in between. The germline V gene encodes CDR1 LNHDA and CDR2 SQIVND (reference sequence). In DNA form, the CDR3 reads TGTGCCAGTAGTACAGAGGGCAGGGTGGTCACTGAAGCTTTCTTT. It translates to CASSTEGRVVTEAFF.

The chain employs TRBV2 and TRBJ2-3, with D maybe TRBD2 (5 bases). The CDR3 has 15 residues. Trimming took off 0 bases at V and 1 base at J, with 8 bases between the two ends. CDR1 is SNHLY, CDR2 FYNNEI, per germline. The CDR3 is CASSEARVRTDTQYF. CDR3 sequence (DNA): TGTGCCAGCAGTGAAGCGAGGGTTCGCACAGATACGCAGTATTTT.

The genes are TRBV9 and TRBJ1-3; D not certain. The CDR3 has 15 residues. The V gene's germline CDR1 is SGDLS and CDR2 YYNGEE. Trimming took 4 bases from V and 0 from J, leaving 11 bases between them. CDR3 sequence: CASSPHRSSGNTIYF. The CDR3 coding sequence is TGTGCCAGCAGCCCCCACCGGAGCTCTGGAAACACCATATATTTT.

The rearrangement links TRBV5-1 to TRBJ1-1; D unclear. The V end was cut by 1 base, the J end by 1 base, with 8 bases between. This CDR3 is 14 amino acids long. Germline V lookup: CDR1 SGHRS, CDR2 YFSETQ. The DNA for the CDR3 is TGCGCCAGCAGCTTGTTACATCCGAACACTGAAGCTTTCTTT. Protein sequence: CASSLLHPNTEAFF.

This clone was detected once. A junction boundary mismatches the germline segment, possibly from a read error. V gene TRBV6-1 combines with J gene TRBJ1-6; no clear D gene. Germline loops: CDR1 MNHNS, CDR2 SASEGT. This CDR3 contains 13 residues. The CDR3, as DNA: TGTGCCAGCGGTGAAGGCCCCGGGTCACCCCTCCACTTT. This sequence encodes CASGEGPGSPLHF.

This clone has more than one count but fewer than ten. V gene TRBV15 combines with J gene TRBJ1-1; 7 bases are a match to TRBD1. Germline V gene sequence: CDR1 LNHNV, CDR2 YYDKDF (reference sequence). The V gene end was trimmed by 0 bases and the J gene end by 1 base; junction bases not matched to a gene: 5. The CDR3 sequence is 16 residues long. CDR3 in DNA: TGTGCCACCAGCAGAGAGGCAGGGGGTTGGAACACTGAAGCTTTCTTT. It codes for CATSREAGGWNTEAFF.

This clone appeared a few times. This sample includes further DNA sequences coding for the same CDR3. The chain links TRBV4-1 to TRBJ2-7; 7 nucleotides line up with TRBD1. J lost 4 bases, V lost 0 bases, and 0 bases had no gene match. Germline loops: CDR1 MGHRA, CDR2 YSYEKL. The CDR3 runs 13 residues. CDR3 DNA sequence: TGCGCCAGCAGCCAAGACAGGGGGTACGAGCAGTACTTC. Translating it yields CASSQDRGYEQYF.

This rearrangement joins TRBV1 to TRBJ2-7; the table gives TRBD1 as D, unverified against the DNA. TRBV1 is a known pseudogene. The CDR3 covers 15 residues. CDR3 residues: CTSSLGQGCSYEQYF. The CDR3 DNA reads as TGCACCAGCAGCCTCGGACAGGGTTGCTCCTACGAGCAGTACTTC.

The CDR3 reads CASSQLGSYGNTIYF. The CDR3, as DNA: TGTGCCAGCAGCCAATTGGGGAGTTATGGAAACACCATATATTTT. V is TRBV14 and J is TRBJ1-3; D is undetermined. V dropped 2 bases and J dropped 3 bases, with 11 bases sitting between them. The CDR3 spans 15 residues. Germline V gene lookup returns CDR1 SGHDN and CDR2 FVKESK.

The chain uses TRBV5-1 and TRBJ2-3; TRBD1 matches at 8 bases. Germline lookup yields CDR1 SGHRS and CDR2 YFSETQ. The trim removed 4 bases at V and 2 bases at J, leaving 6 bases unmatched. This CDR3 has 15 residues. In nucleotides, the CDR3 is TGCGCCAGCAGCCGGGGACAGGCCCTCACAGATACGCAGTATTTT. Translated: CASSRGQALTDTQYF.

The chain employs TRBV30 and TRBJ1-5; possible D gene TRBD1, 5 bases. Trimming shortened V by 1 base and J by 12 bases, and 10 bases separated the two germline ends. The germline CDR1 and CDR2 sequences are GTSNPN and SVGIG (reference sequence). The CDR3 is 11 amino acids. The CDR3 nucleotides read TGTGCCTGGAGTGCGGGGGAGGGCCAGCATTTT. It translates to CAWSAGEGQHF.

The chain carries TRBV24-1 and TRBJ1-5; 8 positions match TRBD1. Germline CDR1 reads KGHDR; CDR2 reads SFDVKD. Germline trimming cut 9 bases from V and 3 bases from J; bases unmatched to any gene: 6. The CDR3 is made up of 14 amino acids. DNA of the CDR3: TGTGCCACCTCGAGACAGGGGACCAATCAGCCCCAGCATTTT. Translated: CATSRQGTNQPQHF.

V usage is TRBV7-9 and J usage is TRBJ1-2, with D perhaps TRBD1 (6 bases). Germline assignment: CDR1 SEHNR and CDR2 FQNEAQ (reference sequence). The CDR3 runs to 14 residues. The V end lost 4 bases, the J end lost 1 base, and 10 bases lay between the germline ends. CDR3 loop: CASSSGQFNYGYTF. DNA of the CDR3: TGTGCCAGCAGCTCGGGACAATTTAACTATGGCTACACCTTC.

V gene TRBV6-6 combines with J gene TRBJ2-3; 7 bases map to TRBD2. Looked up from germline, CDR1 is MNHNY and CDR2 is SVGAGI (reference sequence). The ends lost 6 bases at V and 5 bases at J; junction bases unmatched: 8. The CDR3 runs 14 residues. The DNA for the CDR3 is TGTGCCAGCAGCCAAAAGCGGGGTATAGATACGCAGTATTTT. Amino acid sequence: CASSQKRGIDTQYF.

About this clone itself: Germline and junction disagree at one end, which may indicate a read error. This chain connects TRBV24-1 to TRBJ2-1; the D is unclear. CDR1 and CDR2 (germline): KGHDR, SFDVKD. The CDR3 sequence is 12 residues long. This chain's CDR3 is CATSNFGNEQFF. Written as DNA, the CDR3 is TGTGCCACCAGTAATTTCGGCAATGAGCAGTTCTTC.

J is TRBJ2-1 and V is TRBV2; D is uncertain. Trimming took off 7 bases at V and 1 base at J, with 11 bases between the two ends. From germline, CDR1 is SNHLY and CDR2 FYNNEI. The CDR3 runs to 14 residues. CDR3 nucleotides: TGTGCCAGCACCTACGCCATGTCCTACAATGAGCAGTTCTTC. It is translated as CASTYAMSYNEQFF.